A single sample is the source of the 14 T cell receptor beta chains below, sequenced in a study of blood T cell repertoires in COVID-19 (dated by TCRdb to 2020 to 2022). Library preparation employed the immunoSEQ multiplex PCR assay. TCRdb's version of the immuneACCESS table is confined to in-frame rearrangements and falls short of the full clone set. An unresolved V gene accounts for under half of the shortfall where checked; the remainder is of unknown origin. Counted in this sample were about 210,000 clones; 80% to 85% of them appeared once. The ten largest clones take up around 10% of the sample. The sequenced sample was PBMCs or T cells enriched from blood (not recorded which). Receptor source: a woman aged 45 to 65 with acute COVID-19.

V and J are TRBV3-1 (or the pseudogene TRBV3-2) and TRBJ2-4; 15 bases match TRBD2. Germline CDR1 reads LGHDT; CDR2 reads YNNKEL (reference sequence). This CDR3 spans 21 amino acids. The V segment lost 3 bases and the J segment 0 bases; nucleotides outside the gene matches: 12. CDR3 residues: CASSHFGTSGGTQIAKNIQYF. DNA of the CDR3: TGTGCCAGCAGCCACTTCGGGACTAGCGGGGGGACTCAAATAGCCAAAAACATTCAGTACTTC.

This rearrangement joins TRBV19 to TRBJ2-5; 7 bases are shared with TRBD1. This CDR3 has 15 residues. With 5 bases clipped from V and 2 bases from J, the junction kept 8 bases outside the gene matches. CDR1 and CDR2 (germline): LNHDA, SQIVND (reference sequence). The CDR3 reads CASSSIRQGQETQYF. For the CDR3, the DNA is TGTGCCAGTAGTTCAATTAGACAGGGACAAGAGACCCAGTACTTC.

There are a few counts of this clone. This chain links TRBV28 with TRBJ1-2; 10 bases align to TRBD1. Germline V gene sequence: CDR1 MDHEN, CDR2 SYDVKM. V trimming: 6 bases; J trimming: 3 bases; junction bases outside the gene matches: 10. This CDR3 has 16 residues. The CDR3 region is CASSKGQGYLHYGYTF. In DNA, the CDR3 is TGTGCCAGCAGCAAGGGACAGGGGTACCTACACTATGGCTACACCTTC.

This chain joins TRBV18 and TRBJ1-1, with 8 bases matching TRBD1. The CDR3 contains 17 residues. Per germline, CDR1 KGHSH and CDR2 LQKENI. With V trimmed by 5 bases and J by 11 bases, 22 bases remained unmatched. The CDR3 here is CASSTMETGVADRAAFF. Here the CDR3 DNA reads TGTGCCAGCTCAACAATGGAGACAGGGGTGGCGGACCGAGCGGCTTTCTTT.

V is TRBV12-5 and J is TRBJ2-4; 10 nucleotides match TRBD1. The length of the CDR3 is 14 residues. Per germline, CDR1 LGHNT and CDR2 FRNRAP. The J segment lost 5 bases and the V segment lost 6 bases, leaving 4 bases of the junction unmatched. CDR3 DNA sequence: TGTGCTAGTGGCCGCGGGACAGGGGAAAACATTCAGTACTTC. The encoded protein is CASGRGTGENIQYF.

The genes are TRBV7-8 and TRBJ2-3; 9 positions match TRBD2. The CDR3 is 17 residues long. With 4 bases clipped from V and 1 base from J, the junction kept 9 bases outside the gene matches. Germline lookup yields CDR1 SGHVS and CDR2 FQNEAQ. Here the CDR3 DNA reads TGTGCCAGCAGCTCGAGGTCTAGCGGGGCCCGCACAGATACGCAGTATTTT. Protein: CASSSRSSGARTDTQYF.

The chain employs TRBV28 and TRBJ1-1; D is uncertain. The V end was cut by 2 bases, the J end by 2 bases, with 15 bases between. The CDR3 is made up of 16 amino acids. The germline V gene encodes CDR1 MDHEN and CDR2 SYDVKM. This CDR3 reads CASSLRTALRNTEAFF. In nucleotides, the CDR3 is TGTGCCAGCAGTTTACGAACCGCTTTGAGAAACACTGAAGCTTTCTTT. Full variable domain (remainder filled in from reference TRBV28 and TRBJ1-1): DVKVTQSSRYLVKRTGEKVFLECVQDMDHENMFWYRQDPGLGLRLIYFSYDVKMKEKGDIPEGYSVSREKKERFSLILESASTNQTSMYLCASSLRTALRNTEAFFGQGTRLTVV.

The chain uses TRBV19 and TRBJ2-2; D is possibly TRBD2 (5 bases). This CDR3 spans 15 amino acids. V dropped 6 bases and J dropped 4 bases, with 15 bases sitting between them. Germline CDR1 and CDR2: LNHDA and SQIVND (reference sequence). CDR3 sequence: CASRDRTLSTGELFF. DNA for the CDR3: TGTGCCAGTAGGGATCGGACTCTTTCCACCGGGGAGCTGTTTTTT.

The CDR3 loop reads CASSSPGQGGRETQYF. The CDR3 DNA follows: TGCGCCAGCAGCTCACCAGGACAGGGAGGGCGGGAGACCCAGTACTTC. The genes are TRBV5-1 and TRBJ2-5; D possibly corresponds to TRBD1 (8 bases). Germline V gene lookup returns CDR1 SGHRS and CDR2 YFSETQ. Between the trimmed V and J ends, which lost 3 bases and 5 bases, there was a span of 20 bases. CDR3 length: 16 residues. Full variable domain (missing parts from reference TRBV5-1 and TRBJ2-5): KAGVTQTPRYLIKTRGQQVTLSCSPISGHRSVSWYQQTPGQGLQFLFEYFSETQRNKGNFPGRFSGRQFSNSRSEMNVSTLELGDSALYLCASSSPGQGGRETQYFGPGTRLLVL.

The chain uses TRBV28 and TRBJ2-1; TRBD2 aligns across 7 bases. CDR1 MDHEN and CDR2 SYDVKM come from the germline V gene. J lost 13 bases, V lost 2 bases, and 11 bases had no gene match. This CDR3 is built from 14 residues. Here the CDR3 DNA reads TGTGCCAGCAGTTTACCCACAGAACTAGCGACACAGTTCTTC. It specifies CASSLPTELATQFF.

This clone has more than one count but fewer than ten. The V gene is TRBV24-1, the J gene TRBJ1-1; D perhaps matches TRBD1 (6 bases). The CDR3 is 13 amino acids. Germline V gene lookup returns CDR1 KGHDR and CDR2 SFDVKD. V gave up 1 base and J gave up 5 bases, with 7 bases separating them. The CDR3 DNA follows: TGTGCCACCAGTGATTTTAGGGGGACTGAAGCTTTCTTT. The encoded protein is CATSDFRGTEAFF.

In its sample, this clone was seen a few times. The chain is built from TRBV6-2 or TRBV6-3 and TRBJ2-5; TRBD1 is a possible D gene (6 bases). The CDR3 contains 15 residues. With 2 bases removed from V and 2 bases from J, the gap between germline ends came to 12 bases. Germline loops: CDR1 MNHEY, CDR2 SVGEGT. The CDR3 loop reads CASSYDSRGQETQYF. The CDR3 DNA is TGTGCCAGCAGTTACGATTCTAGGGGGCAAGAGACCCAGTACTTC.

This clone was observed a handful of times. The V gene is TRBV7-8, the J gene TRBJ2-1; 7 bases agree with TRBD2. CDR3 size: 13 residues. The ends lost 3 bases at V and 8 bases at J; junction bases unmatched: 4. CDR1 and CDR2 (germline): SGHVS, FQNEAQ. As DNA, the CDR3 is TGTGCCAGCAGCTTGGGAGGGTCGGATGAGCAGTTCTTC. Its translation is CASSLGGSDEQFF.

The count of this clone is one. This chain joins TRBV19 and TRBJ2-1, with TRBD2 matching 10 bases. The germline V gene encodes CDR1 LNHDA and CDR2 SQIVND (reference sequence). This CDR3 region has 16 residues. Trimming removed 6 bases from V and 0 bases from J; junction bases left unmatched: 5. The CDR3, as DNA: TGTGCCAGTAGGACCATAGCGGGAGGCTCCTACAATGAGCAGTTCTTC. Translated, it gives CASRTIAGGSYNEQFF.